Presented here are 3 T cell receptor beta chains from one specimen sequenced in a study of T-cell memory formation after mild COVID-19. TCRdb independently ran MiXCR on the 5' RACE reads; one entry per CDR3 protein. The sample has 35,000 to 45,000 distinct CDR3 sequences, roughly 7.2% seen once. The material sequenced was PBMCs or a T cell subset sorted from them (not recorded which). The source is an adult who had mild COVID-19 (a few samples of this study predate the infection). Cell type and time point are not known.

A few counts support this clonotype. The chain employs TRBV5-5 and TRBJ1-2, with D possibly matching TRBD1 (6 bases). Trimming pared 4 bases from V and 6 bases from J, leaving 13 bases between. The germline V gene encodes CDR1 SGHKS and CDR2 YYEKEE (reference sequence). There are 13 residues in the CDR3. The CDR3 sequence: CASSPEGVNGYTF. CDR3 nucleotides: TGTGCCAGCAGCCCGGAGGGGGTTAATGGCTACACCTTC.

This clonotype was counted only a few times. The chain combines TRBV3-1 with TRBJ1-1; a possible D gene is TRBD1 (5 bases). CDR1 LGHDT and CDR2 YNNKEL come from the germline V gene (reference sequence). CDR3 size: 17 residues. V lost 1 base and J 7 bases, leaving 22 bases between the germline ends. This chain's CDR3 is CASSQVGTMPRGNEAFF. CDR3 coding DNA: TGTGCCAGCAGCCAAGTTGGGACGATGCCGCGGGGGAATGAAGCTTTCTTT.

This clonotype was seen repeatedly, ten times or more. The chain employs TRBV6-2 or TRBV6-3 and TRBJ2-1; weak D call: TRBD2 (6 bases). The V and J ends lost 5 bases and 6 bases respectively, with 17 bases between them. The V gene's germline CDR1 is MNHEY and CDR2 SVGEGT. The CDR3 extends over 15 amino acids. This CDR3 is CASSATSKWSNEQFF. CDR3 DNA sequence: TGTGCCAGCAGTGCAACTAGCAAATGGTCCAATGAGCAGTTCTTC.